The 22 T cell receptor beta chains reported below all come from one sample, sequenced in a study of cytotoxic CD8 clonotypes in ibrutinib-treated CLL. Profiled with immunoSEQ multiplex PCR; TCRdb holds only in-frame clones, not every one. Of over 100,000 clones listed, about 53% are singletons. Here the sequenced sample was PBMCs, taken after 24 months of ibrutinib treatment. These receptors were obtained from a human donor with chronic lymphocytic leukemia.

This chain connects TRBV9 to TRBJ2-1, with 11 bases that match TRBD2. The CDR3 has 18 amino acids. Germline V gene lookup returns CDR1 SGDLS and CDR2 YYNGEE. Trimming removed 0 bases from V and 6 bases from J; junction bases left unmatched: 11. In DNA, the CDR3 is TGTGCCAGCAGCGTAGCTAGCGGGGGGCTGGAGACCTCCAATGAGCAGTTCTTC. Its translation is CASSVASGGLETSNEQFF.

This clone was picked up a small number of times. This chain links TRBV4-3 with TRBJ2-3, with 7 nucleotides matching TRBD1. Trimming took 1 base from V and 3 from J; bases not matched to a gene: 4. Germline lookup yields CDR1 LGHNA and CDR2 YSLEER. CDR3 length: 15 amino acids. This CDR3 reads CASSQGGGPTDTQYF. CDR3 nucleotide sequence: TGCGCCAGCAGCCAAGGAGGGGGCCCGACAGATACGCAGTATTTT.

This clone was observed a single time. V gene TRBV30 combines with J gene TRBJ1-1; D gene ambiguous. The CDR3 has 12 amino acids. Germline lookup yields CDR1 GTSNPN and CDR2 SVGIG (reference sequence). Trimming stripped 2 bases from V and 5 bases from J, with 9 bases between. CDR3: CAWSLLETEAFF. The CDR3 DNA follows: TGTGCCTGGAGTTTGTTGGAAACTGAAGCTTTCTTT.

This chain uses TRBV11-1 with TRBJ2-2; 8 nucleotides align to TRBD2. The CDR3 covers 13 residues. V shed 1 base, J shed 10 bases, and the junction held 2 bases outside the gene matches. Germline CDR1 is SGHAT and CDR2 is FQDESV (reference sequence). CDR3 in amino acids: CASSLGTSTELFF. The CDR3 bases are TGTGCCAGCAGCTTAGGGACTAGCACGGAGCTGTTTTTT.

V usage is TRBV5-1 and J usage is TRBJ2-7, with D perhaps TRBD2 (5 bases). CDR1 SGHRS and CDR2 YFSETQ come from the germline V gene. Trimming took off 1 base at V and 1 base at J, with 12 bases between the two ends. The CDR3 is 15 residues long. This CDR3 reads CASSLWETASYEQYF. The CDR3 DNA reads as TGCGCCAGCAGCTTGTGGGAGACTGCTTCCTACGAGCAGTACTTC.

The J gene is TRBJ1-1, the V gene TRBV2; D is uncertain. The CDR3 has 14 residues. Per germline, CDR1 SNHLY and CDR2 FYNNEI. V was clipped by 0 bases and J by 4 bases, with 9 bases between them. In DNA form, the CDR3 reads TGTGCCAGCAGTGAAGCGCTTCTAGTCACTGAAGCTTTCTTT. It is translated as CASSEALLVTEAFF.

The chain has TRBV19 and TRBJ1-1, with D hard to call. Germline values: CDR1 LNHDA, CDR2 SQIVND (reference sequence). The CDR3 covers 12 residues. Trimming removed 4 bases from V and 6 bases from J, with 9 bases in between. The CDR3 coding sequence is TGTGCCAGTAGTACGGGTTGGCCTGAAGCTTTCTTT. Amino acid sequence: CASSTGWPEAFF.

The chain is built from TRBV18 and TRBJ2-4; D is undetermined. V shed 0 bases and J shed 0 bases, with 6 bases lying between them. Germline CDR1 reads KGHSH; CDR2 reads LQKENI. The CDR3 spans 15 residues. The CDR3 region is CASSPPGVAKNIQYF. CDR3 DNA: TGTGCCAGCTCACCACCGGGTGTAGCCAAAAACATTCAGTACTTC.

The chain has TRBV19 and TRBJ2-1; TRBD2 aligns across 12 bases. Germline V CDR1 and CDR2: LNHDA, SQIVND (reference sequence). The CDR3 length is 14 residues. The J segment lost 6 bases and the V segment lost 4 bases, leaving 1 base of the junction unmatched. DNA of the CDR3: TGTGCCAGTAGTAAGGGACTAGCGGGCAATGAGCAGTTCTTC. It specifies CASSKGLAGNEQFF.

The chain combines TRBV19 with TRBJ1-4, with D maybe TRBD1 (5 bases). The ends were cut back, 3 bases at V and 0 bases at J, with 8 bases in the middle. CDR1 is LNHDA and CDR2 is SQIVND in the germline V gene (reference sequence). CDR3 length equals 15 residues. Here the CDR3 reads CASSMGESTNEKLFF. In DNA form, the CDR3 reads TGTGCCAGTAGTATGGGGGAATCAACTAATGAAAAACTGTTTTTT.

The chain carries TRBV7-6 and TRBJ2-7; 8 bases are a match to TRBD2. CDR1 SGHVS and CDR2 FNYEAQ come from the germline V gene. The CDR3 runs 14 residues. V trimming: 5 bases; J trimming: 4 bases; junction bases outside the gene matches: 7. For the CDR3, the DNA is TGTGCCAGCAGCGCCGGGGGGGCCCGGTACGAGCAGTACTTC. As protein: CASSAGGARYEQYF.

This chain connects TRBV30 to TRBJ1-1; no firm D call. Germline CDR1 GTSNPN, CDR2 SVGIG (reference sequence). This CDR3 spans 11 amino acids. Trimming cost V 1 base and J 11 bases, with 11 bases left between them. Here the CDR3 DNA reads TGTGCCTGGAGTGATATCTCAGCGGCTTTCTTT. It codes for CAWSDISAAFF.

The chain joins TRBV29-1 to TRBJ2-3, with D possibly matching TRBD1 (6 bases). Trimming cost V 7 bases and J 2 bases, with 16 bases left between them. CDR1 and CDR2 (germline): SQVTM, ANQGSEA. The CDR3 has 14 amino acids. The CDR3 region is CSAVTGTLTDTQYF. In DNA form, the CDR3 reads TGCAGCGCGGTGACAGGTACTCTCACAGATACGCAGTATTTT.

This chain joins TRBV10-3 and TRBJ1-1; D unclear. Per the germline V gene, CDR1 is ENHRY and CDR2 is SYGVKD. Deletions cut 0 bases from V and 3 bases from J, with 5 bases between. The CDR3 sequence is 13 residues long. The CDR3 here is CAISESVDTEAFF. CDR3 in DNA: TGTGCCATCAGTGAGTCGGTAGACACTGAAGCTTTCTTT.

A few counts support this clone. The gene calls are TRBV5-1 and TRBJ2-5; no firm D call. Germline CDR1 and CDR2: SGHRS and YFSETQ. This CDR3 spans 14 amino acids. Trimming removed 3 bases from V and 1 base from J, with 10 bases in between. The CDR3 coding sequence is TGCGCCAGCAGCTCAACCGCGGTCCAAGAGACCCAGTACTTC. Translating gives CASSSTAVQETQYF. Full variable domain (rest looked up from reference TRBV5-1 and TRBJ2-5): KAGVTQTPRYLIKTRGQQVTLSCSPISGHRSVSWYQQTPGQGLQFLFEYFSETQRNKGNFPGRFSGRQFSNSRSEMNVSTLELGDSALYLCASSSTAVQETQYFGPGTRLLVL.

The CDR3 spells CASTAMPDPGNTIYF. As DNA, the CDR3 is TGTGCCAGCACGGCGATGCCTGACCCTGGAAACACCATATATTTT. This chain uses TRBV6-1 with TRBJ1-3; D is unresolved. Germline-derived CDR1 and CDR2 are MNHNS and SASEGT. Trimming took 7 bases from V and 2 from J, leaving 15 bases between them. The CDR3 has 15 amino acids.

This clone was recorded a few times. The chain carries TRBV11-2 and TRBJ2-5; D is unresolved. The CDR3 length is 11 residues. Per germline, CDR1 SGHAT and CDR2 FQNNGV. V was shortened by 8 bases and J by 5 bases, with 9 bases between the two germline ends. The CDR3 is CASQAVETQYF. CDR3 nucleotides: TGTGCCAGCCAGGCAGTTGAGACCCAGTACTTC.

This clone was picked up a small number of times. The chain recombines TRBV15 with TRBJ1-5; D is unclear. The V gene lost 6 bases and the J gene lost 4 bases, with 13 bases spanning the gap. The CDR3 loop spans 14 amino acids. The V gene's germline CDR1 is LNHNV and CDR2 YYDKDF (reference sequence). This CDR3 reads CATSIGRNNQPQHF. CDR3 DNA: TGTGCCACCAGTATCGGACGGAATAATCAGCCCCAGCATTTT.

The chain recombines TRBV13 with TRBJ2-7; D possibly corresponds to TRBD1 (5 bases). The CDR3 extends over 13 amino acids. Trimming took 4 bases from V and 0 from J, leaving 7 bases between them. Germline V gene lookup returns CDR1 PRHDT and CDR2 FYEKMQ (reference sequence). CDR3 protein: CASSYDSSYEQYF. The CDR3 DNA reads TGTGCCAGCAGCTACGACAGCTCCTACGAGCAGTACTTC. Together with reference TRBV13 and TRBJ2-7, the CDR3 gives the full variable domain: AAGVIQSPRHLIKEKRETATLKCYPIPRHDTVYWYQQGPGQDPQFLISFYEKMQSDKGSIPDRFSAQQFSDYHSELNMSSLELGDSALYFCASSYDSSYEQYFGPGTRLTVT.

The chain couples TRBV18 to TRBJ1-1, with a tentative D call TRBD1 (6 bases). Germline CDR1 KGHSH, CDR2 LQKENI. The CDR3 covers 16 residues. Trimming stripped 3 bases from V and 0 bases from J, with 14 bases between. The chain's CDR3 is CASSPGQPTMNTEAFF. In DNA, the CDR3 is TGTGCCAGCTCACCCGGACAGCCTACTATGAACACTGAAGCTTTCTTT.

This clone came up a few times. This chain connects TRBV11-3 to TRBJ2-5; TRBD2 matches 7 bases. In germline, CDR1 is SGHNT, CDR2 YENEEA. Losses at the gene ends were 2 bases for V and 2 bases for J; bases not matched to a gene: 8. The length of the CDR3 is 16 residues. Here the CDR3 reads CASSLTGTTRQETQYF. The CDR3 coding sequence is TGTGCCAGCAGCTTAACGGGGACTACCCGGCAAGAGACCCAGTACTTC.

This clone was seen a few times. This sample includes further DNA sequences coding for the same CDR3. The chain is built from TRBV9 and TRBJ2-5; D remains ambiguous. Germline V gene sequence: CDR1 SGDLS, CDR2 YYNGEE. Trimming took 4 bases from V and 4 from J, leaving 11 bases between them. The CDR3 is made up of 13 amino acids. CDR3 protein: CASSPGGGETQYF. The DNA of the CDR3 is TGTGCCAGCAGCCCCGGTGGCGGAGAGACCCAGTACTTC.